The count of the clone carrying this T cell receptor (beta chain) is one. Its cognate antigen is unknown. These data belong to a study of cytomegalovirus exposure and HLA in healthy donors. Study-level findings and limits: Solely CMV serostatus was available to characterize immune exposure.

In the PCR, 60 Vbeta and 13 Jbeta primers were used. Generated by immunoSEQ multiplex PCR, the TCRdb table keeps only in-frame clones and is missing some. The sample carries 140,000 to 150,000 clones, 75% to 80% recorded once. With 4 bases clipped from V and 4 bases from J, the junction kept 7 bases outside the gene matches. The germline gives CDR1 GTSNPN, CDR2 SVGIG (reference sequence). The CDR3 is 14 amino acids. V and J are TRBV30 and TRBJ1-2; 9 bases fit TRBD1. The sample consisted of PBMCs. The sequence derives from a middle-aged man in good health and CMV-seropositive. The CDR3 bases are TGTGCCTGGACGCGGGGACAGGGCGGCTATGGCTACACCTTC. Protein: CAWTRGQGGYGYTF.